This T cell receptor (beta chain) was identified in a study of blood T cell repertoires in COVID-19. Study context: Samples of COVID-19 (acute and convalescent) were obtained from the United States, Italy and Spain.

Germline V gives CDR1 MNHEY, CDR2 SMNVEV (reference sequence). Deletions cut 7 bases from V and 6 bases from J, with 10 bases between. This CDR3 has 11 amino acids. Methods used by the authors: The assay estimated nucleated cells by amplifying reference gene primers. Clones were read by immunoSEQ multiplex PCR, and TCRdb kept only the in-frame ones, dropping some. D and trimming were read from the DNA, whereas the V and J calls and clone size are those reported in that table. The sample lists fewer than 300,000 clones; around 90% were seen once. This clone appeared a few times. The chain has TRBV27 and TRBJ2-7; possible D gene TRBD1, 6 bases. The specimen sequenced was peripheral blood. This receptor was obtained from a woman aged 25 to 39 with acute or convalescent COVID-19. This CDR3 reads CASTGVSEQYF. The CDR3 DNA is TGTGCCAGCACAGGGGTGAGCGAGCAGTACTTC.